The rows below give T cell receptor beta chains drawn from one sample of a study of blood T cell repertoires in COVID-19. Libraries were prepared by immunoSEQ multiplex PCR; TCRdb keeps only in-frame clonotypes and omits some of them. Among roughly 190,000 clones, 94% were seen once, and the ten largest hold roughly 0.76%. What was sequenced was peripheral blood. The receptors shown here come from a man in his thirties or forties with COVID-19, enrolled during active disease. The CDR3 runs from the conserved cysteine through the conserved F or W. A D gene is named only where the DNA matches it firmly. Rows may omit the clone size; those that give it use once, few, many or a size class.

J gene	V gene	D gene	CDR3 length	clone size	CDR3 protein	CDR3 DNA
TRBJ2-3	TRBV5-1	TRBD2	15	.	CASRSERGSTDTQYF	TGCGCCAGCAGATCGGAGCGGGGAAGCACAGATACGCAGTATTTT
TRBJ1-6	TRBV6-5	TRBD1	16	.	CASSYSTGQYNSPLHF	TGTGCCAGCAGTTACTCAACGGGACAGTATAATTCACCCCTCCACTTT
TRBJ2-1	TRBV5-6	.	14	.	CASILAWRYNEQFF	TGTGCCAGCATCCTAGCTTGGCGCTACAATGAGCAGTTCTTC
TRBJ1-2	TRBV19	.	16	.	CASSGLVQGANYGYTF	TGTGCCAGTAGTGGCCTAGTACAGGGAGCTAACTATGGCTACACCTTC
TRBJ2-2	TRBV4-1	.	15	.	CASSRDNSNTGELFF	TGCGCCAGCAGTCGGGACAACTCGAACACCGGGGAGCTGTTTTTT
TRBJ2-1	TRBV3-1/TRBV3-2	.	16	.	CASSQDLGAPYNEQFF	TGTGCCAGCAGCCAAGACCTGGGGGCCCCCTACAATGAGCAGTTCTTC
TRBJ1-1	TRBV5-4	.	15	.	CASSTDPGWNTEAFF	TGTGCCAGCAGCACGGATCCGGGATGGAACACTGAAGCTTTCTTT
TRBJ2-3	TRBV5-4	.	13	.	CASSPVGGDTQYF	TGTGCCAGCAGCCCTGTGGGAGGAGATACGCAGTATTTT
TRBJ1-1	TRBV12-3/TRBV12-4	.	12	.	CASSFQGKRAFF	TGTGCCAGCAGTTTCCAGGGGAAAAGGGCTTTCTTT
TRBJ2-7	TRBV5-1	TRBD1	15	.	CASSFTTGGSYEQYF	TGCGCCAGCAGCTTTACTACAGGGGGATCCTACGAGCAGTACTTC
TRBJ1-2	TRBV7-3	TRBD1	15	.	CASSPGQAYSYGYTF	TGTGCCAGCAGCCCGGGACAGGCGTATTCCTATGGCTACACCTTC
TRBJ2-1	TRBV27	TRBD1	15	.	CASRRGQGGHNEQFF	TGTGCCAGCAGAAGGGGACAGGGAGGCCACAATGAGCAGTTCTTC
TRBJ1-1	TRBV3-1/TRBV3-2	TRBD1	15	.	CASSRGQGLNTEAFF	TGTGCCAGCAGCCGGGGACAGGGACTGAACACTGAAGCTTTCTTT
TRBJ1-3	TRBV29-1	.	13	.	CSVAGRSGNTIYF	TGCAGCGTTGCGGGTCGCTCTGGAAACACCATATATTTT
TRBJ2-1	TRBV9	TRBD2	16	.	CASSVISGSSYNEQFF	TGTGCCAGCAGCGTAATTAGCGGGAGCTCCTACAATGAGCAGTTCTTC
TRBJ1-4	TRBV4-2	.	16	.	CASSQELETLGEKLFF	TGTGCCAGCAGCCAAGAGCTTGAGACTCTGGGTGAAAAACTGTTTTTT
TRBJ2-7	TRBV2	TRBD1	14	.	CASSGQGARYEQYF	TGTGCCAGCAGTGGACAGGGGGCGCGGTACGAGCAGTACTTC
TRBJ2-5	TRBV4-1	TRBD2	14	.	CASSPSGGAETQYF	TGCGCCAGCAGCCCTAGCGGGGGGGCGGAAACCCAGTACTTC
TRBJ2-5	TRBV5-6	.	15	.	CASTPGLARQETQYF	TGTGCCAGCACCCCGGGTCTAGCACGTCAAGAGACCCAGTACTTC
TRBJ1-4	TRBV28	.	16	few	CASSLYRQAANEKLFF	TGTGCCAGCAGTTTATACCGACAGGCTGCTAATGAAAAACTGTTTTTT
TRBJ2-5	TRBV19	TRBD1	13	.	CASNDRVGETQYF	TGTGCCAGTAATGACAGGGTGGGGGAGACCCAGTACTTC
TRBJ1-5	TRBV19	.	15	.	CASSILKEVLQPQHF	TGTGCCAGTAGTATCCTTAAAGAGGTACTTCAGCCCCAGCATTTT
TRBJ2-2	TRBV27	TRBD1	16	.	CASSFRQGARTGELFF	TGTGCCAGCAGTTTTCGACAGGGGGCGCGCACCGGGGAGCTGTTTTTT
TRBJ1-1	TRBV6-5	TRBD1	14	.	CASSYDRVASEAFF	TGTGCCAGCAGTTATGACAGGGTAGCATCTGAAGCTTTCTTT
TRBJ2-7	TRBV11-1	.	13	.	CASSFKGVYEQYF	TGTGCCAGCAGCTTTAAGGGGGTCTACGAGCAGTACTTC
TRBJ1-2	TRBV7-9	.	14	.	CASSPGGSPYGYTF	TGTGCCAGCAGCCCTGGGGGCAGCCCCTATGGCTACACCTTC
TRBJ2-7	TRBV11-2	TRBD2	19	.	CASSPRALAGVSPRGEQYF	TGTGCCAGCAGCCCACGAGCCCTAGCGGGGGTCTCCCCCAGGGGCGAGCAGTACTTC
TRBJ1-6	TRBV27	TRBD1	14	.	CASSTGTGASPLHF	TGTGCCAGCAGTACTGGGACAGGGGCTTCACCCCTCCACTTT
TRBJ2-3	TRBV12-5	.	13	.	CASGLGITDTQYF	TGTGCTAGTGGTTTGGGTATCACAGATACGCAGTATTTT
TRBJ2-7	TRBV30	.	15	.	CAWKRPDWSSYEQYF	TGTGCCTGGAAGCGACCCGATTGGAGCTCCTACGAGCAGTACTTC
TRBJ1-2	TRBV19	TRBD1	19	.	CASSRGGNRDRGLSNGYTF	TGTGCCAGTAGTCGCGGGGGTAATCGGGACAGGGGGCTATCGAATGGCTACACCTTC
TRBJ1-5	TRBV7-2	TRBD1	17	.	CASSPPGTGYGNQPQHF	TGTGCCAGCAGCCCCCCCGGGACAGGGTACGGCAATCAGCCCCAGCATTTT
TRBJ1-2	TRBV7-9	.	13	.	CASSSWGTDGYTF	TGTGCCAGCAGCTCCTGGGGGACTGATGGCTACACCTTC
TRBJ2-2	TRBV6-5	TRBD1	16	.	CASSYDSGQGTGELFF	TGTGCCAGCAGTTACGACTCGGGACAGGGCACCGGGGAGCTGTTTTTT
TRBJ1-1	TRBV29-1	.	13	.	CSATGSLGTEAFF	TGCAGCGCCACAGGGAGCTTGGGCACTGAAGCTTTCTTT
TRBJ1-5	TRBV6-5	TRBD1	14	.	CASSRQGGNQPQHF	TGTGCCAGCAGCCGACAGGGGGGCAATCAGCCCCAGCATTTT
TRBJ2-7	TRBV11-2	TRBD1	14	.	CASSFGTGTYEQYF	TGTGCCAGCAGCTTCGGGACAGGGACCTACGAGCAGTACTTC
TRBJ2-1	TRBV7-6	.	16	.	CASSLELLAAYNEQFF	TGTGCCAGCAGCTTAGAATTACTAGCAGCTTACAATGAGCAGTTCTTC
TRBJ2-1	TRBV11-3	TRBD2	17	.	CASSLKPGLAEDNEQFF	TGTGCCAGCAGCTTAAAACCCGGACTAGCGGAAGACAATGAGCAGTTCTTC
TRBJ1-2	TRBV20-1	.	11	few	CVGLMGFGYTF	TGCGTTGGCCTTATGGGCTTTGGCTACACCTTC
TRBJ2-7	TRBV20-1	.	11	.	CSARGQYEQYF	TGCAGTGCTAGAGGCCAGTACGAGCAGTACTTC
TRBJ2-7	TRBV18	.	12	once	CASSASQYEQYF	TGTGCCAGCTCAGCCTCCCAGTACGAGCAGTACTTC